The clone carrying this TCR beta chain was recorded once. The antigen is not known. Method: immunoSEQ multiplex PCR; TCRdb's copy keeps in-frame clones and lacks some. The data hold approximately 120,000 clones, with approximately 85% observed a single time. The CDR3 is 14 amino acids. The junction had 3 bases not matched to a gene; V was cut back by 5 bases and J by 3 bases. CDR1 is SSHAT and CDR2 is FNYEAQ in the germline V gene (reference sequence). These data belong to a study of T cell responses to AZD1222 COVID-19 vaccine. Study outcomes and limitations: Repertoire sampling was restricted to post-peak T cell response timepoints. A mostly white British donor set with more females was recruited, and clonal diversity was possibly underestimated. Close to half of all spike-specific TCRs reportedly target regions of the variants that are unmutated.

V and J are TRBV7-7 and TRBJ2-7; 11 nucleotides line up with TRBD2. The sequences come from peripheral blood, collected 28 days after the second AZD1222 dose. The TCR comes from an adult who received the AZD1222 COVID-19 vaccine. The CDR3 reads CASSKGTSGYEQYF. CDR3 bases: TGTGCCAGCAGCAAAGGGACTAGCGGCTACGAGCAGTACTTC.